This is a list of T cell receptor beta chains from one sample in a study of T cells in Graves' hyperthyroidism and ophthalmopathy. A single record per CDR3 protein comes from TCRdb applying MiXCR to the multiplex PCR reads. Of around 610,000 distinct CDR3 sequences in the sample, 14% to 15% are singletons; the top ten hold approximately 4.2%. The material sequenced was blood. All receptors derive from a woman aged 40 to 50 with Graves' ophthalmopathy. CDR3s leave out the opening cysteine and the closing phenylalanine or tryptophan. A D gene is named only where the DNA matches it firmly.

V gene | D gene | CDR3 protein
TRBV28 | NA | ASSLFGYQETQY
TRBV29-1 | NA | SVKGGSGTGELF
TRBV19 | TRBD1 | ASLTPGQGNTGELF
TRBV6-1 | NA | ASGRQSSGNTIY
TRBV4-3 | NA | ASSQEPHSVTGELF
TRBV29-1 | NA | SVGSLGETDTQY
TRBV5-1 | TRBD2 | ASSLVRTSGSYEQY
TRBV11-3 | NA | ASSFREGRSYEQY
TRBV7-8 | NA | ASRLTGAPSREQY
TRBV6-2/TRBV6-3 | NA | ASRPHGGSYEQY
TRBV4-1 | TRBD1 | ASSHLTGERAEAF
TRBV12-3/TRBV12-4 | NA | ASSFWGVNTEAF
TRBV4-1 | NA | ASSQGMGGRYEKLF
TRBV20-1 | NA | SARRENTGELF
TRBV6-1 | TRBD1 | ASIETGGETQY
TRBV6-2/TRBV6-3 | NA | ASSYSSGRVNTEAF
TRBV27 | NA | ASSPLIGGLGEAF
TRBV28 | TRBD2 | ASSSSRLAFY
TRBV7-2 | NA | ASSSTGDNSPLH
TRBV11-2 | TRBD1 | ATNPTGEQETQY
TRBV20-1 | NA | SARDPRLAPNTEAF
TRBV6-4 | NA | ASSTPWGRSPSGELF
TRBV7-2 | NA | ASSRWLPDTSSYEQY
TRBV30 | NA | AWTTSYEQY
TRBV12-3/TRBV12-4 | TRBD1 | ASTQDRDTEAF
TRBV5-1 | TRBD1 | ASSLVPGQGTSGQPQH
TRBV28 | NA | ASGGLSQETQY
TRBV7-2 | TRBD2 | ASTLSGTETQY
TRBV27 | NA | ASSLSTFNTGELF
TRBV2 | TRBD2 | ASRSTSGTTGELF
TRBV7-6 | TRBD2 | ASSLADNFYEQY
TRBV12-3/TRBV12-4 | NA | ASSFLGRAF
TRBV6-2/TRBV6-3 | NA | ASSLDWTGELF
TRBV29-1 | NA | SVGAGLGSGANVLT
TRBV20-1 | NA | SARDQEGANYGYT
TRBV28 | TRBD2 | ASSGGTSGSNEQY
TRBV9 | TRBD1 | ASSLRGGRGRGSEAF
TRBV20-1 | NA | SAPKGTENTEAF